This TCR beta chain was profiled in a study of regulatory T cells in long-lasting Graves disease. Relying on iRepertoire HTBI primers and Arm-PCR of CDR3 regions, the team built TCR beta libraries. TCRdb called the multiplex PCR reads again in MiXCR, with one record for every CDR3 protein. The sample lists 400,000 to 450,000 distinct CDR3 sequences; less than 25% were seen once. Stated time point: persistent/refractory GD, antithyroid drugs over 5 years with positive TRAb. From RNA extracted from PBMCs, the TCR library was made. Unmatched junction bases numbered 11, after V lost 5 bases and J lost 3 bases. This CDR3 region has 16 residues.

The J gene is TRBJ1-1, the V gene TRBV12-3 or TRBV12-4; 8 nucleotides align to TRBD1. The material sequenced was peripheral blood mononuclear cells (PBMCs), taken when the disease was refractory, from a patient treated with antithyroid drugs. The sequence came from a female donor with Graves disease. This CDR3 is CASSPLTGDVDTEAFF. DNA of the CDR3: TGTGCCAGCAGTCCATTGACAGGGGACGTCGACACTGAAGCTTTCTTT.